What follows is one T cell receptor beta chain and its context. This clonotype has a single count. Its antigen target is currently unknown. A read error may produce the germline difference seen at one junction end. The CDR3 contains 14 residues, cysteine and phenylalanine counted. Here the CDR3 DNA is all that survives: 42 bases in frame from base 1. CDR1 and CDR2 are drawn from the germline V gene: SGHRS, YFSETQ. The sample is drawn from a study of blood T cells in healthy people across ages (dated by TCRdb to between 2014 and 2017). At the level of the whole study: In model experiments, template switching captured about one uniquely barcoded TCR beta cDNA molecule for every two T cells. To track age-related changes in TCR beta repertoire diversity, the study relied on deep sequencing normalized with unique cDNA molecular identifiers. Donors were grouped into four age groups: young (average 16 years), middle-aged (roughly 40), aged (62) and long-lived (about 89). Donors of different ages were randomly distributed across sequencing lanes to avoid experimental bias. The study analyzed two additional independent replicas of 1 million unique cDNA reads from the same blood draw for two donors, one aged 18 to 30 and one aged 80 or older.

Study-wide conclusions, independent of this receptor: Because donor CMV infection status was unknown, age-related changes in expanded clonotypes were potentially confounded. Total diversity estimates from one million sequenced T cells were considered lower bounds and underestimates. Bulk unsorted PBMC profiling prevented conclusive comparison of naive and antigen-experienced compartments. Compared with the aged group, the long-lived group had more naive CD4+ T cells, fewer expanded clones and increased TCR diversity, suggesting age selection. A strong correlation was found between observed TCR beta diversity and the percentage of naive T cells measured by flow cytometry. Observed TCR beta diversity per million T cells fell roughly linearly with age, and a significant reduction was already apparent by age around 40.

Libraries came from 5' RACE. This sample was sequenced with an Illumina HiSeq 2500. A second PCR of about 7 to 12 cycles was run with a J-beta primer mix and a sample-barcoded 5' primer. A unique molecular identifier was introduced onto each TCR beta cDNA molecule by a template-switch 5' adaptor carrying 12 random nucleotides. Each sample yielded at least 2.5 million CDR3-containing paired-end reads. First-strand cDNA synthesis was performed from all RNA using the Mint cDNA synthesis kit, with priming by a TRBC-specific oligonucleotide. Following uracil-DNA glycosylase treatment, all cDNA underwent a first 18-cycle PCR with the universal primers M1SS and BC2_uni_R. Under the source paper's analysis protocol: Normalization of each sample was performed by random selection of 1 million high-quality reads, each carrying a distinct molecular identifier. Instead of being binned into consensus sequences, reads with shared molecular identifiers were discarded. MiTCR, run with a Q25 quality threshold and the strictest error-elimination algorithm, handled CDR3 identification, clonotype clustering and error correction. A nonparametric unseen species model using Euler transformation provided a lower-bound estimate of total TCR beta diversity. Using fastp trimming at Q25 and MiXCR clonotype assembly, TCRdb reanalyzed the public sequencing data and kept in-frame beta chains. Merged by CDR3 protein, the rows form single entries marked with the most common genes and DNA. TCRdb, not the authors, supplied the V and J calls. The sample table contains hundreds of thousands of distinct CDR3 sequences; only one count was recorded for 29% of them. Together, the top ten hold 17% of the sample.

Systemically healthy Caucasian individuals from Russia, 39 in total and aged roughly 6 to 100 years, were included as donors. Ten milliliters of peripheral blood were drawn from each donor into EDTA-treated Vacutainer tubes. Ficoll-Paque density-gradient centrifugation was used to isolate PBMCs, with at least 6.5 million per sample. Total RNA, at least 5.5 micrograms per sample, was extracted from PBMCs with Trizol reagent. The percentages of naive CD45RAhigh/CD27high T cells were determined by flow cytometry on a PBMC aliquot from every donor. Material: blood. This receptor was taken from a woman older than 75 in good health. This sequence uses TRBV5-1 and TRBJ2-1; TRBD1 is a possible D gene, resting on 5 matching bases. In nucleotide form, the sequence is TGCGCCAGCAGCTTAGACAGCTCCTACAATGGGCAGTTCTTC. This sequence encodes CASSLDSSYNGQFF.